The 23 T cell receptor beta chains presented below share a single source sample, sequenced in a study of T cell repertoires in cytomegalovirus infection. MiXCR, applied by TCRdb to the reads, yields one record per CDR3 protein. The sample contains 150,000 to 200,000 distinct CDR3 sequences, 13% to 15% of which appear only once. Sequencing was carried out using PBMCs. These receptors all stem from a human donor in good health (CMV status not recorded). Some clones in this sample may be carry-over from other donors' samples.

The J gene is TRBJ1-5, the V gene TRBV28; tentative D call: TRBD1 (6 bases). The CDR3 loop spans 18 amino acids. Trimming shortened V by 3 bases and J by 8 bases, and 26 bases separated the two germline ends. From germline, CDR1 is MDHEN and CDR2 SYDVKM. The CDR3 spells CASSLPTGTPVAGEPQHF. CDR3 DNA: TGTGCCAGCAGTTTGCCAACCGGGACACCGGTAGCGGGGGAGCCCCAGCATTTT.

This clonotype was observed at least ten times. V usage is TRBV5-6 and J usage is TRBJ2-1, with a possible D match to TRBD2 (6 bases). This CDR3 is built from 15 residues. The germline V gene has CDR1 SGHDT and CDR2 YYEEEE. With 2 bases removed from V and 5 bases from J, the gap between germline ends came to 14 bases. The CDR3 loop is CASSFRIGRNNEQFF. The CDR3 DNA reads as TGTGCCAGCAGCTTCCGTATCGGGAGAAACAATGAGCAGTTCTTC. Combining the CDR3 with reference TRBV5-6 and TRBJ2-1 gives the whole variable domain DAGVTQSPTHLIKTRGQQVTLRCSPKSGHDTVSWYQQALGQGPQFIFQYYEEEERQRGNFPDRFSGHQFPNYSSELNVNALLLGDSALYLCASSFRIGRNNEQFFGPGTRLTVL.

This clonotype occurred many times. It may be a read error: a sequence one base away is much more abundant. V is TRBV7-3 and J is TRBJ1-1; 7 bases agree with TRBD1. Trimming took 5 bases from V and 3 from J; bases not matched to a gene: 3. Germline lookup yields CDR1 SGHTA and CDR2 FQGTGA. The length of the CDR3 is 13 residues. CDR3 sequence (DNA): TGTGCCAGCAGCCGAGACAGGGACACTGAAGCTTTCTTT. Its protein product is CASSRDRDTEAFF.

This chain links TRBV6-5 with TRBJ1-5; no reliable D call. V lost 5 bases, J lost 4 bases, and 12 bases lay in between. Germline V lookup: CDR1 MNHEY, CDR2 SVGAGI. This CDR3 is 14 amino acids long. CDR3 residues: CASSRQARNQPQHF. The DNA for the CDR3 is TGTGCCAGCAGTCGCCAGGCCCGGAATCAGCCCCAGCATTTT.

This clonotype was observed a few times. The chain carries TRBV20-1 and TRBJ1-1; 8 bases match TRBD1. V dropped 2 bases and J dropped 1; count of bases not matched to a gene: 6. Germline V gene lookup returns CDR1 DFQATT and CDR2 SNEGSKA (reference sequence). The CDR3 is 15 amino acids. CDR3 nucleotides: TGCAGTGCTAGATCGGGACAGGCGACGAACACTGAAGCTTTCTTT. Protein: CSARSGQATNTEAFF.

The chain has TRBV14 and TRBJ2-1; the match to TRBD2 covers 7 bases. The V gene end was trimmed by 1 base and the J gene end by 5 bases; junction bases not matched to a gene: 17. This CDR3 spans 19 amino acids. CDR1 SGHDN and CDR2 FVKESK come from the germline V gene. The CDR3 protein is CASSQALFEASGIHNEQFF. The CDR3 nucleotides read TGTGCCAGCAGCCAAGCATTGTTTGAGGCTAGCGGAATTCACAATGAGCAGTTCTTC.

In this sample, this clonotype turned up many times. The CDR3 DNA follows: TGTGCCAGCAGATTCGCCGGGACAGCTCACACCGGGGAGCTGTTTTTT. Its protein product is CASRFAGTAHTGELFF. This rearrangement joins TRBV6-1 to TRBJ2-2, with 7 positions matching TRBD1. The V segment lost 6 bases and the J segment 3 bases; nucleotides outside the gene matches: 10. This CDR3 is built from 16 residues. CDR1 MNHNS and CDR2 SASEGT come from the germline V gene.

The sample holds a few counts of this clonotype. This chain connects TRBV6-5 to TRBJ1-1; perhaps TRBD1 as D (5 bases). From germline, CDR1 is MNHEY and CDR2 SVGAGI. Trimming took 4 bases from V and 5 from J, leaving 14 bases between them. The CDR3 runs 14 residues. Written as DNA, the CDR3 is TGTGCCAGCAGTTCTTTCCGGGGGGGAACTGAAGCTTTCTTT. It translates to CASSSFRGGTEAFF.

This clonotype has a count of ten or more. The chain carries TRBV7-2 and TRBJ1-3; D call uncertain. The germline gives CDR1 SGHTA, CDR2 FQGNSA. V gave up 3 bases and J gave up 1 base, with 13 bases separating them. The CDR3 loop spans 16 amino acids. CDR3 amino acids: CASSFAGLSSGNTIYF. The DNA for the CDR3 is TGTGCCAGCAGCTTCGCCGGGTTAAGTTCTGGAAACACCATATATTTT.

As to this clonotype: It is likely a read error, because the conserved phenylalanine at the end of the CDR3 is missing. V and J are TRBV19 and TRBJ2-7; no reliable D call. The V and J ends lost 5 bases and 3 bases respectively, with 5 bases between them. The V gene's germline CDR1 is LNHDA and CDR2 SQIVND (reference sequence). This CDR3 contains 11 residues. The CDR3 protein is CASSADYEQYY. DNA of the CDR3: TGTGCCAGTAGTGCGGACTACGAGCAGTACTAC.

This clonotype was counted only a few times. The CDR3 sequence: CASSRTGGTNQPQHF. In DNA, the CDR3 is TGTGCCAGCAGTCGGACAGGCGGAACAAATCAGCCCCAGCATTTT. V usage is TRBV28 and J usage is TRBJ1-5; 7 bases match TRBD1. V lost 5 bases, J lost 4 bases, and 8 bases stayed unmatched. CDR1 and CDR2 from the germline V gene are MDHEN and SYDVKM. The CDR3 loop spans 15 amino acids.

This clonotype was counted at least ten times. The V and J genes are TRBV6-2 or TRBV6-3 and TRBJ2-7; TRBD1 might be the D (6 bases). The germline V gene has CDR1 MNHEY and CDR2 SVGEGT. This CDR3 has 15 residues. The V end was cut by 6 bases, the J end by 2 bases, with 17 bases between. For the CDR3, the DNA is TGTGCCAGCAGGATGACAGGTATCGAAGCCTACGAGCAGTACTTC. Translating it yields CASRMTGIEAYEQYF.

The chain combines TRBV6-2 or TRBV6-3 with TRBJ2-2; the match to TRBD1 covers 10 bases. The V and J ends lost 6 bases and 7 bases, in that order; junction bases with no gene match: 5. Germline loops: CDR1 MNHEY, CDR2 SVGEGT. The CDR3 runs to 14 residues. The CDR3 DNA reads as TGTGCCAGCAGCTGGGGACAGGGGCACGGGGAGCTGTTTTTT. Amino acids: CASSWGQGHGELFF.

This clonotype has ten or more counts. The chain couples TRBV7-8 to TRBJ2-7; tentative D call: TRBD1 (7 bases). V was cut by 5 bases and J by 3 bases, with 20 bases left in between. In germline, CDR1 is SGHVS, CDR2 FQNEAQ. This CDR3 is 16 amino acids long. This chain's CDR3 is CASSPLGGTDNYEQYF. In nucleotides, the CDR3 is TGTGCCAGCAGCCCCCTTGGGGGGACAGACAACTACGAGCAGTACTTC.

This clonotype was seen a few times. The CDR3 DNA sequence: TGTGCCTGGACCCTTTGGGGCCGTGATGACTATGGCTACACCTTC. Residues: CAWTLWGRDDYGYTF. The chain recombines TRBV30 with TRBJ1-2, with D possibly TRBD1 on 5 matching bases. The germline V gene encodes CDR1 GTSNPN and CDR2 SVGIG (reference sequence). The CDR3 contains 15 residues. Between the trimmed V and J ends, which lost 4 bases and 3 bases, there was a span of 18 bases.

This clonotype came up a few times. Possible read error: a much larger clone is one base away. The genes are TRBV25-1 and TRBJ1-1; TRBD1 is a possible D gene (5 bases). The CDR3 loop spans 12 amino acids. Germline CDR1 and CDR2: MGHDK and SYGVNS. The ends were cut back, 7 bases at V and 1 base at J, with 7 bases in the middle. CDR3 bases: TGTGCCAGCACCCAGGGGAACACTGAAGCTTTCTTT. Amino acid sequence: CASTQGNTEAFF.

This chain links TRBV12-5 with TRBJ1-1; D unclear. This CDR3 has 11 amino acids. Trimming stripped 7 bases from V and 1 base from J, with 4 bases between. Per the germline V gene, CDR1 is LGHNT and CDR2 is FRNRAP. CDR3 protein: CASVQNTEAFF. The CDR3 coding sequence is TGTGCTAGTGTTCAGAACACTGAAGCTTTCTTT.

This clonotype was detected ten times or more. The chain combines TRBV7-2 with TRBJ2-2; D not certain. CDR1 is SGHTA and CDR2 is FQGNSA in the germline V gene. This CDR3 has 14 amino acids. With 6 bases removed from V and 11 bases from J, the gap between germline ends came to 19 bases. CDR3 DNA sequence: TGTGCCAGCAGACCGATTACTTCTCCCCGAGAGCTGTTTTTT. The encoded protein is CASRPITSPRELFF.

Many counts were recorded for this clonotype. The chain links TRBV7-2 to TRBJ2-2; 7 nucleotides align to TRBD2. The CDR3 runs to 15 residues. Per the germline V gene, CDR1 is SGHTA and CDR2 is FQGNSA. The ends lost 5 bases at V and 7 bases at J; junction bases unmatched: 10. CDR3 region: CASSRLAGVHGELFF. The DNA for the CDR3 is TGTGCCAGCAGCCGGCTGGCGGGAGTTCACGGGGAGCTGTTTTTT.

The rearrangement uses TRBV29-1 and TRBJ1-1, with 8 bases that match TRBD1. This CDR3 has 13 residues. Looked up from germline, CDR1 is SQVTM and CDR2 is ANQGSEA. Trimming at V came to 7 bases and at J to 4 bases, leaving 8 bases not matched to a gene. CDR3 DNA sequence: TGCAGCGGGGGAGACAGGGGTGGCACTGAAGCTTTCTTT. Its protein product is CSGGDRGGTEAFF.

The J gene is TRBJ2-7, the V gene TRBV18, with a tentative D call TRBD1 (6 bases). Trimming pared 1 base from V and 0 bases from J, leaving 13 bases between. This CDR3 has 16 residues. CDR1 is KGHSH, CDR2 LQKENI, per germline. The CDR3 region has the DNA TGTGCCAGCTCACCACTCCCGGACAGCTCCTCCTACGAGCAGTACTTC. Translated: CASSPLPDSSSYEQYF.

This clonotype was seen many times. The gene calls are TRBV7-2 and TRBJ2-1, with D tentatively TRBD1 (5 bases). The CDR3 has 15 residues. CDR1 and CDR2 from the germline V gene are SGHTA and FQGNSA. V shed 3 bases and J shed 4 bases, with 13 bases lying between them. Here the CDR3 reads CASSFKRQLYNEQFF. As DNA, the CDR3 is TGTGCCAGCAGCTTCAAGCGACAGCTATACAATGAGCAGTTCTTC. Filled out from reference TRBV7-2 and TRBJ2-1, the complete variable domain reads GAGVSQSPSNKVTEKGKDVELRCDPISGHTALYWYRQSLGQGLEFLIYFQGNSAPDKSGLPSDRFSAERTGGSVSTLTIQRTQQEDSAVYLCASSFKRQLYNEQFFGPGTRLTVL.

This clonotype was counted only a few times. The DNA for the CDR3 is TGTGCCAGTCGGTACAGCAGCTCCTACAATGAGCAGTTCTTC. As protein: CASRYSSSYNEQFF. This chain joins TRBV6-6 and TRBJ2-1; D remains unclear. V dropped 9 bases and J dropped 0 bases, with 12 bases sitting between them. CDR3 length: 14 residues. CDR1 is MNHNY and CDR2 is SVGAGI in the germline V gene (reference sequence).